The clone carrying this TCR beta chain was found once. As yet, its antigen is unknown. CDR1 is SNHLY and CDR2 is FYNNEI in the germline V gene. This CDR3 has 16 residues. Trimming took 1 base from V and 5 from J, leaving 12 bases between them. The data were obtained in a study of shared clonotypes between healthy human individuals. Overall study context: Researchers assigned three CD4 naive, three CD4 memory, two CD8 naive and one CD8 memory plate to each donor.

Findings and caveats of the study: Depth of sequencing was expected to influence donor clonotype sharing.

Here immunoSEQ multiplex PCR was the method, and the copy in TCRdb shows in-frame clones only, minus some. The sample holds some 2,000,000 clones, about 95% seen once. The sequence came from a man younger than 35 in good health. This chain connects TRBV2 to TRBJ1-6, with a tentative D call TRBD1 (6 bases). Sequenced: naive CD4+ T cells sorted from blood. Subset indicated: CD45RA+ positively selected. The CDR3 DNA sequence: TGTGCCAGCAGTGAAGAGCCGGGGGCTAATAATTCACCCCTCCACTTT. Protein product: CASSEEPGANNSPLHF.